This T cell receptor beta chain was captured by sequencing in a study of blood T cell repertoires in COVID-19. As for the study in general: The cDNA or gDNA used as material had been derived from T cells, B-cell-depleted T cells, or PBMCs.

Source study methods: Estimation of nucleated cell counts was performed using reference gene primer amplification. Profiling relied on immunoSEQ multiplex PCR, and the TCRdb table lists in-frame clones only, not all of them. V and J calls and clone size are copied from that table; D and trimming were computed from the DNA. The sample comprises around 170,000 clones, about three quarters of which are singletons, and 12% rests with the top ten. Trimming stripped 1 base from V and 11 bases from J, with 12 bases between. The CDR3 has 13 amino acids. Germline V gene sequence: CDR1 SGHAT, CDR2 FQDESV (reference sequence). The Seattle patients, enrolled during active infection, were followed longitudinally.

The sample taken for sequencing was peripheral blood. The chain links TRBV11-1 to TRBJ1-5, with a tentative D call TRBD1 (5 bases). The sequence was obtained from a woman aged 80 or over with COVID-19, enrolled during active disease. DNA for the CDR3: TGTGCCAGCAGCTTAGTCGGGGGGGGGACCCAGCATTTT. It translates to CASSLVGGGTQHF.